This T cell receptor (beta chain) was observed in a study of identical twins. Findings of the study overall: Findings came from cross-sectional statistics, without long-term follow-up of donors.

Donors uniformly comprised healthy Caucasians. On this clonotype itself: The antigen is not known.

TCRdb independently ran MiXCR on the 5' RACE reads; one entry per CDR3 protein. The sample has under 900,000 distinct CDR3 sequences; roughly 20% are singletons. The CDR3 contains 15 residues. Trimming removed 0 bases at V and 0 bases at J, with 7 bases between. Germline CDR1 is LGHNA and CDR2 is YNFKEQ. The same sample was also studied in work on T cells expressing NK-cell markers. That source notes: Among the eight sequenced donors, seven tested HCMV-seropositive and one tested seronegative. There were a few donors in whom these clonotypes also led the CD3+CD56-NKG2C+ fraction.

This clonotype was sampled from a woman in her late teens or twenties in good health. The V gene is TRBV4-2, the J gene TRBJ2-3; D is unresolved. The sequenced material came from PBMCs. The CDR3 DNA follows: TGTGCCAGCAGCCAAGAGAGGTTGAGCACAGATACGCAGTATTTT. This encodes CASSQERLSTDTQYF.